This T cell receptor beta chain comes out of a study of blood T cell repertoires in COVID-19. Background on the study: T cells, B-cell-depleted T cells, or PBMCs supplied cDNA or gDNA.

In the authors' methods: Using reference gene primer amplification, nucleated cell counts were estimated. Here immunoSEQ multiplex PCR was the method, and the copy in TCRdb shows in-frame clones only, minus some. V and J calls plus clone size are reproduced from that table; the DNA served to infer D and trimming. Among 400,000 to 450,000 clones listed, roughly nine tenths were seen once. The source material was PBMCs or T cells enriched from blood (not recorded which). The receptor was derived from a man younger than 40 who had recovered from COVID-19.

The DNA for the CDR3 is TGTGCCGTCCGGCGTGCGGGAAACTACGAGCAGTACTTC. It encodes CAVRRAGNYEQYF. The gene calls are TRBV6-5 and TRBJ2-7, with a possible D match to TRBD2 (6 bases). V was shortened by 11 bases and J by 3 bases, with 17 bases between the two germline ends. The CDR3 has 13 residues. CDR1 MNHEY and CDR2 SVGAGI come from the germline V gene.